These 26 T cell receptor beta chains were all obtained from the same sample, sequenced in a study of T cell responses to AZD1222 COVID-19 vaccine. Data came from immunoSEQ multiplex PCR; TCRdb stores just in-frame clones and leaves some out. Of approximately 100,000 clones listed, roughly 85% are singletons. Specimen: peripheral blood, collected 28 days after the second AZD1222 dose. The receptors stem from an adult who received the AZD1222 COVID-19 vaccine.

J is TRBJ1-6 and V is TRBV5-4; tentative D call: TRBD1 (6 bases). V shed 4 bases and J shed 13 bases, with 18 bases lying between them. CDR3 length: 14 residues. CDR1 and CDR2 from the germline V gene are SGHNT and YYREEE (reference sequence). The CDR3 protein is CASSPDRISAPLHF. In DNA form, the CDR3 reads TGTGCCAGCAGCCCCGACAGGATATCCGCCCCCCTCCACTTT.

The CDR3 here is CASSPQTTGELFF. For the CDR3, the DNA is TGTGCCAGCTCACCACAGACTACCGGGGAGCTGTTTTTT. The chain uses TRBV18 and TRBJ2-2; the D is unclear. This CDR3 is built from 13 residues. The germline gives CDR1 KGHSH, CDR2 LQKENI. With 1 base removed from V and 5 bases from J, the gap between germline ends came to 5 bases. Complete variable domain (other parts from reference TRBV18 and TRBJ2-2): NAGVMQNPRHLVRRRGQEARLRCSPMKGHSHVYWYRQLPEEGLKFMVYLQKENIIDESGMPKERFSAEFPKEGPSILRIQQVVRGDSAAYFCASSPQTTGELFFGEGSRLTVL.

The chain has TRBV15 and TRBJ2-1; 9 bases line up with TRBD2. V gave up 4 bases and J gave up 4 bases; unmatched junction bases: 8. This CDR3 comprises 16 residues. CDR1 and CDR2 (germline): LNHNV, YYDKDF (reference sequence). Here the CDR3 reads CATSTRAGGPYNEQFF. The DNA of the CDR3 is TGTGCCACCAGCACAAGAGCGGGGGGCCCATACAATGAGCAGTTCTTC.

The chain is built from TRBV9 and TRBJ2-7, with TRBD2 identical over 12 bases. CDR1 is SGDLS and CDR2 is YYNGEE in the germline V gene. Unmatched junction bases numbered 8, after V lost 0 bases and J lost 1 base. The CDR3 spans 18 residues. The DNA of the CDR3 is TGTGCCAGCAGCGTAGCCCCAGCCGGGACTAGCGGGTCCTACGAGCAGTACTTC. Translation gives CASSVAPAGTSGSYEQYF.

The chain uses TRBV6-5 and TRBJ1-5; TRBD1 aligns across 7 bases. V lost 8 bases to trimming and J lost 2 bases; unmatched junction nucleotides: 0. Looked up from germline, CDR1 is MNHEY and CDR2 is SVGAGI. The CDR3 sequence is 12 residues long. DNA of the CDR3: TGTGCCAGCGACAGGGGCAATCAGCCCCAGCATTTT. This encodes CASDRGNQPQHF.

V is TRBV28 and J is TRBJ1-6; D ambiguous. Deletions cut 3 bases from V and 9 bases from J, with 6 bases between. CDR3 length equals 12 residues. Germline assignment: CDR1 MDHEN and CDR2 SYDVKM. CDR3 nucleotide sequence: TGTGCCAGCAGTTTGGGAGGTTCACCCCTCCACTTT. Its protein product is CASSLGGSPLHF.

J is TRBJ2-7 and V is TRBV3-1 (or the pseudogene TRBV3-2); 12 nucleotides line up with TRBD1. With V trimmed by 4 bases and J by 7 bases, 5 bases remained unmatched. The CDR3 totals 14 residues. Germline values: CDR1 LGHDT, CDR2 YNNKEL (reference sequence). The CDR3 reads CASSLGTGGGEQYF. DNA for the CDR3: TGTGCCAGCAGCCTCGGGACAGGGGGCGGTGAGCAGTACTTC.

The V gene is TRBV18, the J gene TRBJ2-7; TRBD1 matches at 9 bases. CDR3 length: 16 amino acids. CDR1 is KGHSH and CDR2 is LQKENI in the germline V gene. V was pared by 3 bases and J by 4 bases, with 10 bases of the junction left unmatched. The CDR3 protein is CASSPFAGTGRYEQYF. Here the CDR3 DNA reads TGTGCCAGCTCACCCTTTGCCGGGACAGGGCGGTACGAGCAGTACTTC.

This sequence joins TRBV19 and TRBJ2-3; 9 bases match TRBD1. The trim removed 4 bases at V and 0 bases at J, leaving 11 bases unmatched. Germline V CDR1 and CDR2: LNHDA, SQIVND (reference sequence). This CDR3 region has 18 residues. DNA of the CDR3: TGTGCCAGTAGTACACCCCATGGACAGGGGAGAAGCACAGATACGCAGTATTTT. Its translation is CASSTPHGQGRSTDTQYF. Together with reference TRBV19 and TRBJ2-3, the CDR3 gives the full variable domain: DGGITQSPKYLFRKEGQNVTLSCEQNLNHDAMYWYRQDPGQGLRLIYYSQIVNDFQKGDIAEGYSVSREKKESFPLTVTSAQKNPTAFYLCASSTPHGQGRSTDTQYFGPGTRLTVL.

The J gene is TRBJ1-1, the V gene TRBV11-2; D might be TRBD1 (5 bases). CDR1 SGHAT and CDR2 FQNNGV come from the germline V gene. This CDR3 spans 12 amino acids. The V gene lost 5 bases and the J gene lost 6 bases, with 10 bases spanning the gap. CDR3 loop: CASSRGEAEAFF. The DNA for the CDR3 is TGTGCCAGCAGCCGGGGGGAGGCTGAAGCTTTCTTT.

The chain carries TRBV29-1 and TRBJ2-7, with a tentative D call TRBD1 (5 bases). Germline V gene lookup returns CDR1 SQVTM and CDR2 ANQGSEA. This CDR3 has 14 residues. The V and J ends lost 4 bases and 4 bases respectively, with 17 bases between them. This CDR3 is CSVVVGHGMYEQYF. The DNA of the CDR3 is TGCAGCGTTGTTGTAGGACACGGTATGTACGAGCAGTACTTC.

The rearrangement joins TRBV10-3 to TRBJ2-7, with 10 nucleotides matching TRBD2. Germline trimming cut 6 bases from V and 10 bases from J; bases unmatched to any gene: 21. This CDR3 region has 17 residues. The germline gives CDR1 ENHRY, CDR2 SYGVKD. In DNA, the CDR3 is TGTGCCATCAGGGGGGCTAGCGGGAGCCCTTCTCCTCTTTTCCAGTACTTC. It encodes CAIRGASGSPSPLFQYF.

The chain has TRBV28 and TRBJ1-4, with TRBD1 as a possible D gene (6 bases). The V gene lost 4 bases and the J gene lost 3 bases, with 18 bases spanning the gap. The CDR3 covers 17 residues. CDR1 is MDHEN and CDR2 is SYDVKM in the germline V gene. In DNA, the CDR3 is TGTGCCAGCAGTTACCCACCGACAGGCATGGCTAATGAAAAACTGTTTTTT. Translation gives CASSYPPTGMANEKLFF.

The chain combines TRBV10-2 with TRBJ1-5; D unclear. The CDR3 has 19 residues. The V gene lost 3 bases and the J gene lost 0 bases, with 21 bases spanning the gap. Per the germline V gene, CDR1 is WSHSY and CDR2 is SAAADI. The CDR3 bases are TGCGCCAGCAGTGACCCTACCAGAGCTCGGGCGGATAGCAATCAGCCCCAGCATTTT. This gives the protein CASSDPTRARADSNQPQHF.

CDR3 nucleotide sequence: TGCAGTGCTAGTAACGTGGTCTCCTACAATGAGCAGTTCTTC. Translating gives CSASNVVSYNEQFF. The chain is built from TRBV20-1 and TRBJ2-1, with D hard to call. CDR1 and CDR2 (germline): DFQATT, SNEGSKA (reference sequence). The CDR3 spans 14 residues. V was cut by 3 bases and J by 0 bases, with 9 bases left in between.

The genes are TRBV4-1 and TRBJ1-5; D unresolved. Trimming shortened V by 1 base and J by 5 bases, and 12 bases separated the two germline ends. CDR1 MGHRA and CDR2 YSYEKL come from the germline V gene. CDR3 length: 15 residues. CDR3 DNA sequence: TGCGCCAGCAGCCAAGTTTTTAGGAAGGATCAGCCCCAGCATTTT. Amino acid sequence: CASSQVFRKDQPQHF.

The chain uses TRBV5-8 and TRBJ1-1, with 10 bases aligning to TRBD1. This CDR3 spans 17 amino acids. The V gene's germline CDR1 is SGHTS and CDR2 YDEGEE. The V and J ends lost 4 bases and 0 bases, in that order; junction bases with no gene match: 9. DNA for the CDR3: TGTGCCAGCAGCCGAGGACAGGGGGTGTTAATGAACACTGAAGCTTTCTTT. The encoded protein is CASSRGQGVLMNTEAFF.

The chain is built from TRBV9 and TRBJ2-1; D gene ambiguous. V was cut by 2 bases and J by 4 bases, with 13 bases left in between. The CDR3 has 15 amino acids. Germline V gene lookup returns CDR1 SGDLS and CDR2 YYNGEE. CDR3 residues: CASSVLPDAYNEQFF. For the CDR3, the DNA is TGTGCCAGCAGCGTCCTCCCGGACGCATACAATGAGCAGTTCTTC.

The chain links TRBV3-1 (or the pseudogene TRBV3-2) to TRBJ2-5, with 10 bases lining up with TRBD1. Trimming at V came to 2 bases and at J to 3 bases, leaving 3 bases not matched to a gene. The CDR3 covers 15 residues. Germline-derived CDR1 and CDR2 are LGHDT and YNNKEL (reference sequence). The CDR3 coding sequence is TGTGCCAGCAGCCAACCTGGACAGGGGGAAGAGACCCAGTACTTC. It codes for CASSQPGQGEETQYF.

The V and J genes are TRBV19 and TRBJ1-5; D perhaps matches TRBD1 (6 bases). V was pared by 6 bases and J by 4 bases, with 13 bases between. The germline V gene encodes CDR1 LNHDA and CDR2 SQIVND (reference sequence). This CDR3 has 14 amino acids. As DNA, the CDR3 is TGTGCCAGTAGAGGGCAGGGGTTTAATCAGCCCCAGCATTTT. It encodes CASRGQGFNQPQHF.

The V and J genes are TRBV12-2 and TRBJ2-1; whether TRBD2, the table's D call, matches the DNA was not checked. TRBV12-2 is labeled a pseudogene. The CDR3 length is 19 residues. The CDR3 DNA reads as TGTGCAAGTCGCTCCCTCTGGACTAGACAAAGGAGCTCCTACAATGAGCAGTTCTTC. This encodes CASRSLWTRQRSSYNEQFF.

The chain employs TRBV24-1 and TRBJ1-5; maybe TRBD1 (6 bases). Trimming took 3 bases from V and 7 from J, leaving 15 bases between them. Germline V gene sequence: CDR1 KGHDR, CDR2 SFDVKD. This CDR3 region has 15 residues. The CDR3 DNA reads TGTGCCACCAGTGATCCCCGAGGGGGAGGGCAGCCCCAGCATTTT. Amino acid sequence: CATSDPRGGGQPQHF.

J is TRBJ2-5 and V is TRBV5-1; D is perhaps TRBD1 or TRBD2 (5 bases each). Germline V CDR1 and CDR2: SGHRS, YFSETQ. V lost 3 bases and J 9 bases, leaving 15 bases between the germline ends. The CDR3 length is 13 residues. The CDR3 nucleotides are TGCGCCAGCAGCTCCGGGGCCCAGGAGCCCCAGTACTTC. Protein product: CASSSGAQEPQYF.

This chain connects TRBV7-3 to TRBJ2-7; D possibly uses TRBD1 or TRBD2 (7 bases each). With 5 bases removed from V and 3 bases from J, the gap between germline ends came to 17 bases. The CDR3 runs 15 residues. Germline V gives CDR1 SGHTA, CDR2 FQGTGA. In nucleotides, the CDR3 is TGTGCCAGCAGCCCAGGGGGGGCTAGCGGCTACGAGCAGTACTTC. It translates to CASSPGGASGYEQYF.

The chain links TRBV6-1 to TRBJ1-3; 7 nucleotides line up with TRBD1. The CDR3 contains 13 residues. The J segment lost 11 bases and the V segment lost 1 base, leaving 5 bases of the junction unmatched. The germline gives CDR1 MNHNS, CDR2 SASEGT. The CDR3 here is CASSEVQGVSIYF. The CDR3 region has the DNA TGTGCCAGCAGTGAAGTTCAGGGGGTCTCCATATATTTT.

The CDR3 loop is CASSPPQGGSYEQYF. The CDR3 coding sequence is TGCGCCAGCAGCCCCCCCCAGGGTGGCTCCTACGAGCAGTACTTC. The chain carries TRBV5-1 and TRBJ2-7, with D possibly TRBD1 on 5 matching bases. Deletions cut 4 bases from V and 0 bases from J, with 14 bases between. The germline V gene has CDR1 SGHRS and CDR2 YFSETQ. The CDR3 is made up of 15 amino acids.